This is a list of T cell receptor beta chains from one sample in a study of CD8 T cells in ankylosing spondylitis. TCRdb analysed the 5' RACE reads with MiXCR anew, one entry per CDR3 protein. The sample holds around 770,000 distinct CDR3 sequences; about 11% are singletons and the top ten take 0.45% to 0.6%. Sequenced material: blood, either unsorted or a sorted T cell fraction (not recorded which). These receptors all stem from a male donor with ankylosing spondylitis. Both conserved end residues are trimmed from each CDR3. Fields, in order: CDR3 protein, J gene, V gene.

SVLAGGPVDTQY TRBJ2-3 TRBV29-1
SACRILRSYEQY TRBJ2-7 TRBV20-1
ASGGLRGVTEAF TRBJ1-1 TRBV10-2
GTQAPSTDTQY TRBJ2-3 TRBV29-1
ASSPGTGPKGRQY TRBJ2-7 TRBV7-2
ASSQGGNSDGNTIY TRBJ1-3 TRBV4-3
ASGLVGGYT TRBJ1-2 TRBV6-6
ASSSRGTSGSYEQY TRBJ2-7 TRBV7-2
ASSYYGAQETQY TRBJ2-5 TRBV6-5
AWDRDRVYGYT TRBJ1-2 TRBV30
ASSQVTGTGGYEQY TRBJ2-7 TRBV4-1
ASSAGGTGGYNEQF TRBJ2-1 TRBV9
ASSQVGGRGQAQH TRBJ1-5 TRBV4-2
ASSPRPGQVNSPLH TRBJ1-6 TRBV18
ASSWEGLTYEQY TRBJ2-7 TRBV5-1
SARAPIGYAERYNEQF TRBJ2-1 TRBV20-1
ASSLGALRDEQF TRBJ2-1 TRBV12-3/TRBV12-4
SARRTFEQY TRBJ2-7 TRBV20-1
ASSPRTAEQY TRBJ2-7 TRBV7-9
ASIGAGGYLEQF TRBJ2-1 TRBV27
ASRKSSGGGNEQF TRBJ2-1 TRBV7-9
ASRDGWMEQY TRBJ2-7 TRBV6-2/TRBV6-3
ASSLGDRRHTQY TRBJ2-3 TRBV13
SATGVNQPQH TRBJ1-5 TRBV20-1
SASGVTPGVQPQH TRBJ1-5 TRBV20-1
ASTIYRGQNTEAF TRBJ1-1 TRBV6-1
ASSPDSINYGYT TRBJ1-2 TRBV7-2
SVRLSHTDTQY TRBJ2-3 TRBV29-1
ASSLGGASSGAYNEQF TRBJ2-1 TRBV5-1
ASSQGAWGSYNEQF TRBJ2-1 TRBV4-3
SARPGQGGIYEQY TRBJ2-7 TRBV20-1
SARPRVEEKLF TRBJ1-4 TRBV20-1
ASSLEGLAGTQETQY TRBJ2-5 TRBV28
ASTPGQSNTGELF TRBJ2-2 TRBV12-3/TRBV12-4
ASSYLDYGYT TRBJ1-2 TRBV6-2/TRBV6-3
ASSSMTGGNYGYT TRBJ1-2 TRBV27
ASSREAGGPYNEQF TRBJ2-1 TRBV5-1
ASSLQRVHTGELF TRBJ2-2 TRBV5-1
ASSTGTTRGTEAF TRBJ1-1 TRBV7-2
ASSGGLAGSGDTQY TRBJ2-3 TRBV6-4
SVGLGVTEAF TRBJ1-1 TRBV29-1
ASSLTQWTGENSPLH TRBJ1-6 TRBV5-1